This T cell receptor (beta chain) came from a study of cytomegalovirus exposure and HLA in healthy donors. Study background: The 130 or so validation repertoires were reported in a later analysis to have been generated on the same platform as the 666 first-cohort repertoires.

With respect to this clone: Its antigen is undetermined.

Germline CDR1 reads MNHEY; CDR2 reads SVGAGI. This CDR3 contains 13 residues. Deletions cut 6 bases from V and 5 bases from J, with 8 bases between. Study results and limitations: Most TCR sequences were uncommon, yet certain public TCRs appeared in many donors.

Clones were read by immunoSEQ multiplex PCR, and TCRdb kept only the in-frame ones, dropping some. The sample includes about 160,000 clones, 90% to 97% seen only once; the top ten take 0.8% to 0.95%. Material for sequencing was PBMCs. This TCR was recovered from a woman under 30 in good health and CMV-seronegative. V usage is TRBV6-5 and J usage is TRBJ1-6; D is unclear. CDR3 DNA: TGTGCCAGCAGGCGGCGGGATAATTCACCCCTCCACTTT. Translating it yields CASRRRDNSPLHF.